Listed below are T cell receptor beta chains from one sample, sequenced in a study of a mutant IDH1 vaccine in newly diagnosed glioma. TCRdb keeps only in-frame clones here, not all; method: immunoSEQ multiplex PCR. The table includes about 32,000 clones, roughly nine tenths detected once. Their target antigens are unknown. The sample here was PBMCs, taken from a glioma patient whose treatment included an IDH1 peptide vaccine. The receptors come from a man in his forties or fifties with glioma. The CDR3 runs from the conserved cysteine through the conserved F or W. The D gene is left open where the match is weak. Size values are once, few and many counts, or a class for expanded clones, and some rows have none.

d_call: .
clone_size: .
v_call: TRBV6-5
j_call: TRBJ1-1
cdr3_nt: TGTGCCAGCAGGTCTCCGGGACAATCTAAAACTGAAGCTTTCTTT
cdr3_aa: CASRSPGQSKTEAFF

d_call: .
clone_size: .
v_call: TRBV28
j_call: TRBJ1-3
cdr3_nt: TGTGCCAGCAGTGGGGACCGGAGGTCTGGAAACACCATATATTTT
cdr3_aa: CASSGDRRSGNTIYF

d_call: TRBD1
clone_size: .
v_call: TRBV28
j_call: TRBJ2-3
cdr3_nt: TGTGCCAGCGGCGACAGGGCGGATACGCAGTATTTT
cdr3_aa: CASGDRADTQYF

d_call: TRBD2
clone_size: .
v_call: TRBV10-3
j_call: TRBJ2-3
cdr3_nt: TGTGCCATCAGTGACCTCGTCAGCGGGGGGGCTAGTGGCGATACGCAGTATTTT
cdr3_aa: CAISDLVSGGASGDTQYF

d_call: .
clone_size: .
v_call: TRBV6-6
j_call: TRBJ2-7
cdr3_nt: TGTGCCAGCAGTCGGGACGGCTACGAGCAGTACTTC
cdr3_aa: CASSRDGYEQYF

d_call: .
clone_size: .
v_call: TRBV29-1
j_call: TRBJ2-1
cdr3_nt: TGCAGCGTTGAGGGGACGAACGGAGACGAGCAGTTCTTC
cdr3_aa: CSVEGTNGDEQFF

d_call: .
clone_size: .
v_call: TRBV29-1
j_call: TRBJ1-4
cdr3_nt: TGCAGCGCCGCAACAAGTGGTGAAAAACTGTTTTTT
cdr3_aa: CSAATSGEKLFF

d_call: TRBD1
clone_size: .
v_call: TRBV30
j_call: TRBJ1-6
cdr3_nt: TGTGCCTGGTCATCGGGACAGGATAATTCACCCCTCCACTTT
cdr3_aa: CAWSSGQDNSPLHF

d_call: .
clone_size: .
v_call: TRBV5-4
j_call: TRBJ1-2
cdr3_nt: TGTGCCAGCAGCCCTCAAGGGGGGCAATTCTATGGCTACACCTTC
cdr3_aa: CASSPQGGQFYGYTF

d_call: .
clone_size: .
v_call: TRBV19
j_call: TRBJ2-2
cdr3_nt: TGTGCCAGTAGTCCCAGGGGAAGTGCCGGGGAGCTGTTTTTT
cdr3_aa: CASSPRGSAGELFF

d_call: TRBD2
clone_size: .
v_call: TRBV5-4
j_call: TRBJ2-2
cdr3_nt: TGTGCCAGCAGCTCGGGACTAGCGGGAGGGGAGCTGTTTTTT
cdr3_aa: CASSSGLAGGELFF

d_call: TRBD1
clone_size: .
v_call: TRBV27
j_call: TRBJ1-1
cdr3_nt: TGTGCCAGCAGTCCCCCCCCGACAGGGTATGACACTGAAGCTTTCTTT
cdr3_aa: CASSPPPTGYDTEAFF

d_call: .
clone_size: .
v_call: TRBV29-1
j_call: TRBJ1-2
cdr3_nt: TGCAGCGTTGAAGGTTGGGGAGGTGGGGACTATGGCTACACCTTC
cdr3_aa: CSVEGWGGGDYGYTF

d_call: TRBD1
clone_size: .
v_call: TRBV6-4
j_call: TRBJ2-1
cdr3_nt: TGTGCCAGCAGTGACTCAAGGACAGGGATTTCGGGAGAGCAGTTCTTC
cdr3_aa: CASSDSRTGISGEQFF

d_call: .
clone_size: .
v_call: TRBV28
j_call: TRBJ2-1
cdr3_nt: TGTGCCAGCAGTTTATGGCCCAATGAGCAGTTCTTC
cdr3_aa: CASSLWPNEQFF

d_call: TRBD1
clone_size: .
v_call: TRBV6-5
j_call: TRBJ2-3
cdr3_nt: TGTGCCAGCAGTTACCGACGGACAGGGTGGGGAGATACGCAGTATTTT
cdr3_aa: CASSYRRTGWGDTQYF

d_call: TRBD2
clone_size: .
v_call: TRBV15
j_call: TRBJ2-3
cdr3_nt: TGTGCCACCAGCGGAAGGACTAGCGGGGGCACAGATACGCAGTATTTT
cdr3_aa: CATSGRTSGGTDTQYF

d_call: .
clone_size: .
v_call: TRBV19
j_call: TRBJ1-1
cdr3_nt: TGTGCCAGTAGTATCGACCGGGGCGGTGAAGCTTTCTTT
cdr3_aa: CASSIDRGGEAFF

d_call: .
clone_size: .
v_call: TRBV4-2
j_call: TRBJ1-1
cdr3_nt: TGTGCCAGCAGCCAAGGGCGGGCTGAAGCTTTCTTT
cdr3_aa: CASSQGRAEAFF

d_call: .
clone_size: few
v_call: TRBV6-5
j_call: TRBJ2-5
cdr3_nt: TGTGCCAGCAGTTCCTCCGGGTCCCCTAAGTACTTC
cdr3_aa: CASSSSGSPKYF

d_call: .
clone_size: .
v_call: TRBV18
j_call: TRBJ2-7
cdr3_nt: TGTGCCAGCTCACGAATCGGGGACACCTCCTACGAGCAGTACTTC
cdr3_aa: CASSRIGDTSYEQYF

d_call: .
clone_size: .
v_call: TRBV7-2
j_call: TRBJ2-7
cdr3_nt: TGTGCCAGCAGCTCGTCCCACCTACCGGGACGCCCCCTCGAGCAGTACTTC
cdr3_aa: CASSSSHLPGRPLEQYF

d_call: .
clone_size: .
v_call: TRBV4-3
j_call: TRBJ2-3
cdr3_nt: TGCGCCAGCAGCCAAGATCGGTTGGATACGCAGTATTTT
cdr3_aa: CASSQDRLDTQYF

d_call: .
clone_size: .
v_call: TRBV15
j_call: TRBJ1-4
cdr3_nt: TGTGCCACCAGCAGAGAGAGGGGCACTAATGAAAAACTGTTTTTT
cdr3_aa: CATSRERGTNEKLFF

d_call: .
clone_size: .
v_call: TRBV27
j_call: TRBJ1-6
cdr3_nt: TGTGCCAGCAGTTCCCCGTCCCTCTCCTATAATTCACCCCTCCACTTT
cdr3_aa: CASSSPSLSYNSPLHF

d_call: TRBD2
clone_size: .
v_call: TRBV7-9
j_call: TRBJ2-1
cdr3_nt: TGTGCCAGCAGCTTCACTAGCGGGAGGCTCAATGAGCAGTTCTTC
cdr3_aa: CASSFTSGRLNEQFF

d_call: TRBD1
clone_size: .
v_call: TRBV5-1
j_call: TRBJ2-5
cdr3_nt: TGCGCCAGCAGCTACAGGGGGCGGATGGACCAAGAGACCCAGTACTTC
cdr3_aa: CASSYRGRMDQETQYF

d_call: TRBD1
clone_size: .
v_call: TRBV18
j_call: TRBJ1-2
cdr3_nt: TGTGCCAGCTCACACGTTACTAACTTCGGACAGGGTGCTGGCTACACCTTC
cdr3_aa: CASSHVTNFGQGAGYTF

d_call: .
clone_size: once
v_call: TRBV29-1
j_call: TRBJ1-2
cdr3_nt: TGCAGCGTTGAAGCGCCTGGGCTGGATGGCTACACCTTC
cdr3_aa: CSVEAPGLDGYTF

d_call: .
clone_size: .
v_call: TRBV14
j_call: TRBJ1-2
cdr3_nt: TGTGCCAGCAGCCAAAACAGGGAGGGCCTTGGCTACACCTTC
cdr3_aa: CASSQNREGLGYTF

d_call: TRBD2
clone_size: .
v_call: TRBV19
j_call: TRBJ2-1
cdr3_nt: TGTGCCAGTACCCTAATAGCGGGAGCACCAAATTCCGGTCACAATGAGCAGTTCTTC
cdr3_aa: CASTLIAGAPNSGHNEQFF

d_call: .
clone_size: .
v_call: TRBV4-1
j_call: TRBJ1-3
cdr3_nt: TGCGCCAGCAGCCCTCAAGGGGGTACCTCTGGAAACACCATATATTTT
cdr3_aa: CASSPQGGTSGNTIYF

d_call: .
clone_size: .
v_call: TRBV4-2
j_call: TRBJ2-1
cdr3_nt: TGTGCCAGCAGCCCGCCTCTGGAGAGCAATGAGCAGTTCTTC
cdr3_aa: CASSPPLESNEQFF

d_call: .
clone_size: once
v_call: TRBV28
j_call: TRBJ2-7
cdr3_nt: TGTGCCAGCAGTTTTTTTGGGAACCAGTACTTC
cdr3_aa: CASSFFGNQYF

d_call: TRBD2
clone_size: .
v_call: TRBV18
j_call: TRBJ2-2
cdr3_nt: TGTGCCAGCTCATACGGACTAGCGGGAGATCTCGGGGAGCTGTTTTTT
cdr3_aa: CASSYGLAGDLGELFF

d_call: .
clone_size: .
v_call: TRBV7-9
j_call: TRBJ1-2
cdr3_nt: TGTGCCAGCAGCCGCCCCGGGACCCTTAGGACGAACTATGGCTACACCTTC
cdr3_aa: CASSRPGTLRTNYGYTF

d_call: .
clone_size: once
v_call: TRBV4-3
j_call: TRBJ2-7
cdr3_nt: TGCGCCAGCAGCCAAGAAGTAGGCTCCTACGAGCAGTACTTC
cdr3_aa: CASSQEVGSYEQYF

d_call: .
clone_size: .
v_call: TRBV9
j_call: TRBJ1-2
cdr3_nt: TGTGCCAGCAGCGTTTCAGGGTATGGCTACACCTTC
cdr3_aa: CASSVSGYGYTF

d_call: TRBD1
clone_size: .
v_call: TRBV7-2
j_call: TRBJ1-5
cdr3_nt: TGTGCCAGCAGCTTGGACAGGCTCGATCAGCCCCAGCATTTT
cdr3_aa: CASSLDRLDQPQHF

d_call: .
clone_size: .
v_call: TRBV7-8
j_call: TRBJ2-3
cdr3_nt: TGTGCCAGCAGCCGGGGGTACGGCACAGATACGCAGTATTTT
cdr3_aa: CASSRGYGTDTQYF

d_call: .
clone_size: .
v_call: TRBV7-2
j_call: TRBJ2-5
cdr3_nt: TGTGCCAGCAGCATTCTGGAAGAGACCCAGTACTTC
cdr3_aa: CASSILEETQYF

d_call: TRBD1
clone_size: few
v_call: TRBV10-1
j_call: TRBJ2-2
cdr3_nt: TGCGCCAGCAGTGATCCAGGGGGCACCGGGGAGCTGTTTTTT
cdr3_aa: CASSDPGGTGELFF

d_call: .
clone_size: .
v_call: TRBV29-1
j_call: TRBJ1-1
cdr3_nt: TGCAGCGTTGGGATCGCGCTAGGGACTGAAGCTTTCTTT
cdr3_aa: CSVGIALGTEAFF

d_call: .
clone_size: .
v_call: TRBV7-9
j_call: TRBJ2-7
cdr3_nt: TGTGCCAGCAGCGCGGAGACCTACGAGCAGTACTTC
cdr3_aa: CASSAETYEQYF

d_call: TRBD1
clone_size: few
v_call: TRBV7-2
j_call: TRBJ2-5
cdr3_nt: TGTGCCAGCAGCACGGACAGGGCAAAGACCCAGTACTTC
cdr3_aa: CASSTDRAKTQYF

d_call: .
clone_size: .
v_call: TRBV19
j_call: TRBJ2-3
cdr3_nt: TGTGCCAGTAGTTCAGAGGGCACAGATACGCAGTATTTT
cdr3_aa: CASSSEGTDTQYF

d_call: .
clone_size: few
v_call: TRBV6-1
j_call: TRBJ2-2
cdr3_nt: TGTGCCAGCAGTGAGGAGGGAGAGATCCACACCGGGGAGCTGTTTTTT
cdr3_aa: CASSEEGEIHTGELFF

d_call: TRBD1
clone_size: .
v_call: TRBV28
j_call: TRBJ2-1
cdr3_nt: TGTGCCAGCAGTTTAGAGACAGGGGCCTCCAATGAGCAGTTCTTC
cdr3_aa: CASSLETGASNEQFF

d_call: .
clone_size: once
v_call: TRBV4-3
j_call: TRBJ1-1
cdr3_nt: TGCGCCAGCAGCCCCGCGGAGAACACTGAAGCTTTCTTT
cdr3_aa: CASSPAENTEAFF

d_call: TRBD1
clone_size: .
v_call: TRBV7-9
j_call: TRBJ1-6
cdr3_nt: TGTGCCAGCAGCTTAGGACAGGGCAATAATTCACCCCTCCACTTT
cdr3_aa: CASSLGQGNNSPLHF

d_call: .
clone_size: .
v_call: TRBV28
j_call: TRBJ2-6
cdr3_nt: TGTGCCAGCAGCCTTCGACTGACTGGGGCCAACGTCCTGACTTTC
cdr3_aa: CASSLRLTGANVLTF